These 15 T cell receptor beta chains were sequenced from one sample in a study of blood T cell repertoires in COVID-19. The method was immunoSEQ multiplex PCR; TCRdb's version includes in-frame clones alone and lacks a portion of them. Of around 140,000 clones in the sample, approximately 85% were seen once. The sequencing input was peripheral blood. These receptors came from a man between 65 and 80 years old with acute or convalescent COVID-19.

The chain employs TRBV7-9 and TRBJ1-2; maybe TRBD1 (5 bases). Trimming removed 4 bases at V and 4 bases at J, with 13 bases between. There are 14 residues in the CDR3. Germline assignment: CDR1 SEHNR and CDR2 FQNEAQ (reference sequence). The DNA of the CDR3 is TGTGCCAGCAGCTATCGGACAACCGCCTATGGCTACACCTTC. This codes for CASSYRTTAYGYTF. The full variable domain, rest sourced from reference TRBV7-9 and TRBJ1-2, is DTGVSQNPRHKITKRGQNVTFRCDPISEHNRLYWYRQTLGQGPEFLTYFQNEAQLEKSRLLSDRFSAERPKGSFSTLEIQRTEQGDSAMYLCASSYRTTAYGYTFGSGTRLTVV.

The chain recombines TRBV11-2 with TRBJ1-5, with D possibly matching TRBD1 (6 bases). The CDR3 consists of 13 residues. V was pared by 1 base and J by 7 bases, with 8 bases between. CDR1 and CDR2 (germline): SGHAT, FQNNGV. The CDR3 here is CASSLGQEQPQHF. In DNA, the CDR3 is TGTGCCAGCAGCTTAGGACAGGAGCAGCCCCAGCATTTT.

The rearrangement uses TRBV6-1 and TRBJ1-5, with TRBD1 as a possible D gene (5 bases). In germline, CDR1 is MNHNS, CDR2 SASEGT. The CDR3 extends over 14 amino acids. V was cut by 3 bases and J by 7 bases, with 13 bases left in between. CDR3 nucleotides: TGTGCCAGCAGTGACAGTGGGGGGTCCCAGCCCCAGCATTTT. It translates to CASSDSGGSQPQHF.

The CDR3 spells CASTGQGTDEQFF. The CDR3 coding sequence is TGTGCCAGCACCGGACAGGGGACCGATGAGCAGTTCTTC. The V gene is TRBV7-8, the J gene TRBJ2-1; 9 bases line up with TRBD1. Per the germline V gene, CDR1 is SGHVS and CDR2 is FQNEAQ. CDR3 length equals 13 residues. Trimming removed 7 bases from V and 8 bases from J; junction bases left unmatched: 6.

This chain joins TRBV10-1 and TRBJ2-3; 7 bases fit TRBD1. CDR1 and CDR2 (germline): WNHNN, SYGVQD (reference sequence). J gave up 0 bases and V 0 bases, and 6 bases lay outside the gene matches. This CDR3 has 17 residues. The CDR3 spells CASSESAQGLSTDTQYF. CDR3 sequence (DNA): TGCGCCAGCAGTGAGTCGGCACAGGGGCTTAGCACAGATACGCAGTATTTT.

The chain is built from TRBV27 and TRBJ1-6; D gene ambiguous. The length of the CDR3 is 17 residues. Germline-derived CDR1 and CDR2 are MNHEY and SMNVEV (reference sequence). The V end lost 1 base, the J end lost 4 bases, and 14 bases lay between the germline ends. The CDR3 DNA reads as TGTGCCAGCAGTTTATGGCCTAGAGCCCTTTATAATTCACCCCTCCACTTT. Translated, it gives CASSLWPRALYNSPLHF.

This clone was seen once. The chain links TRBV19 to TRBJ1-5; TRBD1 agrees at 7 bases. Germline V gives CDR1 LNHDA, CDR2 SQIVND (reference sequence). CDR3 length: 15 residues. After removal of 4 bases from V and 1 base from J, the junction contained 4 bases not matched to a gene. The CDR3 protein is CASSKPTGSNQPQHF. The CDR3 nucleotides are TGTGCCAGTAGTAAGCCGACAGGGAGCAATCAGCCCCAGCATTTT.

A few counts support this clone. CDR3: CASSSNAQGPSNQPQHF. Written as DNA, the CDR3 is TGTGCCAGCAGTTCGAATGCACAGGGGCCTAGCAATCAGCCCCAGCATTTT. The chain is built from TRBV27 and TRBJ1-5; TRBD1 aligns across 7 bases. The trim removed 4 bases at V and 0 bases at J, leaving 9 bases unmatched. The CDR3 sequence is 17 residues long. The germline gives CDR1 MNHEY, CDR2 SMNVEV (reference sequence).

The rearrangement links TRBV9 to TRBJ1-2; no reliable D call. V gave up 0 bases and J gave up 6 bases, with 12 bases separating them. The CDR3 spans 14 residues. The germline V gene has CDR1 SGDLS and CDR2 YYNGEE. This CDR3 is CASSVGRAGDGYTF. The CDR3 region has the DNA TGTGCCAGCAGCGTAGGGAGGGCCGGTGATGGCTACACCTTC.

The CDR3 loop is CASSTTTGGGGKLFF. As DNA, the CDR3 is TGTGCCAGTAGTACGACGACAGGGGGCGGAGGAAAACTGTTTTTT. The chain combines TRBV19 with TRBJ1-4, with TRBD1 matching 10 bases. After removal of 4 bases from V and 10 bases from J, the junction contained 9 bases not matched to a gene. CDR3 length: 15 residues. CDR1 is LNHDA, CDR2 SQIVND, per germline (reference sequence).

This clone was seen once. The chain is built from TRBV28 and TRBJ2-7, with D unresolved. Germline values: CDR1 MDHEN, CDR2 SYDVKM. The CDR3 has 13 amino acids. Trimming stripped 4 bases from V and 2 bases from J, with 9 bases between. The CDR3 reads CASSSATPYEQYF. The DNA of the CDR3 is TGTGCCAGCAGTTCCGCAACACCCTACGAGCAGTACTTC.

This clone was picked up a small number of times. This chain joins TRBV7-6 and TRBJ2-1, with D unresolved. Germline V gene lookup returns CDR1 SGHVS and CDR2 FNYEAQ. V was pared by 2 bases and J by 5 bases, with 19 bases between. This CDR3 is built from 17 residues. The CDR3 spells CASSLKLVSQFNNEQFF. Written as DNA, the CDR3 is TGTGCCAGCAGCTTAAAGTTGGTTAGCCAGTTTAACAATGAGCAGTTCTTC.

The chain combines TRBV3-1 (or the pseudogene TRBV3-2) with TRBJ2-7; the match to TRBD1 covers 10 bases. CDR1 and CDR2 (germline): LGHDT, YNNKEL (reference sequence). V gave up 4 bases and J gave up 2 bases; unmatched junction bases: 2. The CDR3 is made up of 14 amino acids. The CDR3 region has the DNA TGTGCCAGCAGCCTCGGGACAGGGGCCTACGAGCAGTACTTC. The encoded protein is CASSLGTGAYEQYF.

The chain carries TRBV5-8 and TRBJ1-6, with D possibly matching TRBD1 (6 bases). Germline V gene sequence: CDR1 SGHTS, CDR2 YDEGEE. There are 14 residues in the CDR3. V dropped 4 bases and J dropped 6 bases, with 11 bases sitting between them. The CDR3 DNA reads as TGTGCCAGCAGCACACAGGGTCCTAATTCACCCCTCCACTTT. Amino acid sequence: CASSTQGPNSPLHF.

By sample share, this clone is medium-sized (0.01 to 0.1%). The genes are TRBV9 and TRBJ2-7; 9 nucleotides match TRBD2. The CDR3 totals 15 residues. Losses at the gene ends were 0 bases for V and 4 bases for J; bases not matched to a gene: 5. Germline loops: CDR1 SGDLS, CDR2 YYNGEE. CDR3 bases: TGTGCCAGCAGCGTAGAGAGCGGGAGGAGGTACGAGCAGTACTTC. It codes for CASSVESGRRYEQYF.